This TCR beta chain was sequenced in a study of blood T cell repertoires in COVID-19. As for the study in general: From T cells, B-cell-depleted T cells, or PBMCs came the material, which was cDNA or gDNA.

Libraries were prepared by immunoSEQ multiplex PCR; TCRdb keeps only in-frame clonotypes and omits some of them. Here the sample spans about 380,000 clones, 85% being singletons. The V end was cut by 2 bases, the J end by 2 bases, with 10 bases between. This CDR3 has 16 residues. CDR1 and CDR2 (germline): MDHEN, SYDVKM. The V gene is TRBV28, the J gene TRBJ1-6, with D uncertain. This receptor was obtained from a woman aged 18-35 years with acute or convalescent COVID-19. Source material: peripheral blood. CDR3 DNA sequence: TGTGCCAGCAGTTTAAATCCGGGTCCCTATAATTCACCCCTCCACTTT. Its translation: CASSLNPGPYNSPLHF. The whole variable domain, remainder taken from reference TRBV28 and TRBJ1-6, is DVKVTQSSRYLVKRTGEKVFLECVQDMDHENMFWYRQDPGLGLRLIYFSYDVKMKEKGDIPEGYSVSREKKERFSLILESASTNQTSMYLCASSLNPGPYNSPLHFGNGTRLTVT.